This TCR beta chain came from a study of T cell clonality in common variable immunodeficiency. Study observations and caveats: Shared TCRbeta clones were fewer between CVID subjects than controls. T cell subpopulation sequencing would be needed to explain CVID clonality. Common variable immunodeficiency TCR beta sequences reportedly had fewer deletions and N-nucleotide insertions.

There are 15 residues in the CDR3. The germline V and J ends were trimmed by 6 bases and 5 bases, with 19 bases remaining between them. The V gene's germline CDR1 is SNHLY and CDR2 FYNNEI. This clone was counted many times. Its specificity is not known. Read data end 3 residues before the CDR3 end; the end is taken from the germline J gene. Sequenced by immunoSEQ multiplex PCR; TCRdb stores in-frame clones only, minus some. Observed are 40,000 to 55,000 clones, no singletons, with the top ten taking roughly 6%. Most patients and controls had Caucasian heritage. The genes are TRBV2 and TRBJ1-1, with no clear D. The sequence came from a person between 18 and 70 years old in good health. Input material: peripheral blood mononuclear cells. The sequenced CDR3 bases are TGTGCCAGCAGAGCCCGGGGTCCAGGAGGGACTGAA. It is translated as CASRARGPGGTE. The entire CDR3 protein is CASRARGPGGTEAFF.